The 7 T cell receptor beta chains given below trace back to one sample, sequenced in a study of blood T cell repertoires in COVID-19. This table comes from immunoSEQ multiplex PCR, and its TCRdb copy is limited to in-frame clones, with some not included. The data hold about 130,000 clones, with approximately 90% observed a single time. The specimen sequenced was peripheral blood. These receptors were collected from a man aged 45-65 years with acute or convalescent COVID-19.

CDR3: CASSLGGGPQETQYF. DNA of the CDR3: TGCGCCAGCAGCTTAGGTGGCGGCCCGCAAGAGACCCAGTACTTC. The chain employs TRBV5-1 and TRBJ2-5; D not resolved. The CDR3 is made up of 15 amino acids. V was shortened by 2 bases and J by 2 bases, with 13 bases between the two germline ends. Per germline, CDR1 SGHRS and CDR2 YFSETQ.

The rearrangement links TRBV19 to TRBJ1-3; D gene ambiguous. The length of the CDR3 is 17 residues. V lost 1 base, J lost 0 bases, and 13 bases lay in between. Per the germline V gene, CDR1 is LNHDA and CDR2 is SQIVND (reference sequence). CDR3 in DNA: TGTGCCAGTAGTATAGGCCAGGCCAAGATCTCTGGAAACACCATATATTTT. Its protein product is CASSIGQAKISGNTIYF. The full variable domain, completed using reference TRBV19 and TRBJ1-3, is DGGITQSPKYLFRKEGQNVTLSCEQNLNHDAMYWYRQDPGQGLRLIYYSQIVNDFQKGDIAEGYSVSREKKESFPLTVTSAQKNPTAFYLCASSIGQAKISGNTIYFGEGSWLTVV.

The chain joins TRBV6-5 to TRBJ2-7; tentative D call: TRBD1 (6 bases). In germline, CDR1 is MNHEY, CDR2 SVGAGI. The CDR3 length is 14 residues. V was trimmed by 6 bases and J by 4 bases, leaving 16 bases between them. CDR3: CASRAQGTRYEQYF. CDR3 sequence (DNA): TGTGCCAGCAGGGCCCAAGGGACAAGGTACGAGCAGTACTTC.

This clone has a single count. This chain uses TRBV19 with TRBJ1-1, with unresolved D. The germline V and J ends were trimmed by 6 bases and 0 bases, with 20 bases remaining between them. In germline, CDR1 is LNHDA, CDR2 SQIVND (reference sequence). The CDR3 is 17 amino acids. The CDR3 nucleotides are TGTGCCAGTAGGCCCACGGCGGGCAGAATAATGAACACTGAAGCTTTCTTT. It codes for CASRPTAGRIMNTEAFF.

The chain couples TRBV4-2 to TRBJ1-2, with D possibly TRBD1 on 6 matching bases. Germline V gene data show CDR1 as LGHNA and CDR2 as YNFKEQ. CDR3 length equals 15 residues. The germline V and J ends were trimmed by 0 bases and 4 bases, with 12 bases remaining between them. The CDR3 protein is CASSQDPGQIYGYTF. CDR3 nucleotides: TGTGCCAGCAGCCAAGATCCCGGACAGATCTATGGCTACACCTTC.

This chain uses TRBV4-2 with TRBJ1-2, with TRBD1 identical over 11 bases. The CDR3 has 14 residues. V shed 3 bases, J shed 4 bases, and the junction held 1 base outside the gene matches. Germline loops: CDR1 LGHNA, CDR2 YNFKEQ. CDR3 residues: CASSQGTGGYGYTF. The CDR3 coding sequence is TGTGCCAGCAGCCAGGGGACAGGGGGCTATGGCTACACCTTC.

The V call is TRBV3-1 (or the pseudogene TRBV3-2), the J call TRBJ1-3, with D unclear. Germline loops: CDR1 LGHDT, CDR2 YNNKEL (reference sequence). The CDR3 runs 15 residues. V was trimmed by 2 bases and J by 7 bases, leaving 15 bases between them. The CDR3 DNA reads TGTGCCAGCAGCCAATCTAGGAGTAGTAGGAACACCATATATTTT. It encodes CASSQSRSSRNTIYF.